The 31 T cell receptor beta chains below were found in one sample sequenced in a study of blood T cell repertoires in COVID-19. Produced via immunoSEQ multiplex PCR; TCRdb's table is partial and in-frame only. The table has just under 150,000 clones, approximately 89% seen once; the top ten hold around 1.5%. Material: peripheral blood. The receptors stem from a human donor in a cohort sampled during active COVID-19.

The chain has TRBV5-4 and TRBJ2-7, with a tentative D call TRBD1 (6 bases). The V end was cut by 5 bases, the J end by 1 base, with 10 bases between. From germline, CDR1 is SGHNT and CDR2 YYREEE (reference sequence). The CDR3 covers 13 residues. The CDR3 coding sequence is TGTGCCAGCAGGCGGACAGATTCCTACGAGCAGTACTTC. It codes for CASRRTDSYEQYF.

The CDR3 reads CASSPEAGGSQHF. CDR3 coding DNA: TGTGCCAGCAGCCCTGAGGCCGGCGGTTCCCAGCATTTT. This chain joins TRBV3-1 (or the pseudogene TRBV3-2) and TRBJ1-5; no clear D. The CDR3 has 13 residues. From germline, CDR1 is LGHDT and CDR2 YNNKEL (reference sequence). Trimming removed 4 bases from V and 11 bases from J, with 15 bases in between.

This chain's CDR3 is CASSSTGSGELFF. The CDR3 coding sequence is TGTGCCAGCAGCAGTACAGGTTCCGGGGAGCTGTTTTTT. The gene calls are TRBV7-3 and TRBJ2-2; weak D call: TRBD1 (5 bases). The length of the CDR3 is 13 residues. Trimming cost V 5 bases and J 6 bases, with 10 bases left between them. The germline V gene encodes CDR1 SGHTA and CDR2 FQGTGA.

This chain links TRBV4-2 with TRBJ1-3, with 7 positions matching TRBD1. V lost 0 bases and J lost 3; bases outside the gene matches: 8. The CDR3 runs to 17 residues. Germline CDR1 reads LGHNA; CDR2 reads YNFKEQ. The CDR3 here is CASSQDPKGGYGNTIYF. CDR3 bases: TGTGCCAGCAGCCAAGATCCCAAAGGGGGCTATGGAAACACCATATATTTT.

V is TRBV9 and J is TRBJ2-3; D unclear. CDR3 length equals 14 residues. V dropped 4 bases and J dropped 0 bases, with 9 bases sitting between them. CDR1 is SGDLS, CDR2 YYNGEE, per germline. The CDR3 sequence is CASSPIVSTDTQYF. DNA for the CDR3: TGTGCCAGCAGCCCTATAGTTAGCACAGATACGCAGTATTTT.

This rearrangement joins TRBV7-8 to TRBJ2-5; perhaps TRBD2 as D (6 bases). CDR3 length equals 14 residues. Germline V gene data show CDR1 as SGHVS and CDR2 as FQNEAQ. V lost 3 bases and J lost 1, with 9 bases in between. In nucleotides, the CDR3 is TGTGCCAGCAGCTTCTTAGCGGTCCAAGAGACCCAGTACTTC. Protein: CASSFLAVQETQYF.

The chain couples TRBV10-3 to TRBJ2-3; D not resolved. Trimming took 6 bases from V and 1 from J, leaving 8 bases between them. CDR1 and CDR2 (germline): ENHRY, SYGVKD. The CDR3 has 13 residues. The CDR3 protein is CAIRAEGTDTQYF. Written as DNA, the CDR3 is TGTGCCATCAGGGCAGAGGGCACAGATACGCAGTATTTT.

The V call is TRBV13, the J call TRBJ1-2; 7 bases map to TRBD1. The V and J ends lost 2 bases and 0 bases, in that order; junction bases with no gene match: 18. The germline CDR1 and CDR2 sequences are PRHDT and FYEKMQ (reference sequence). The CDR3 runs to 20 residues. CDR3 coding DNA: TGTGCCAGCAGCTTATCCTCTTATGACTGGACAGGAGACGCTAACTATGGCTACACCTTC. It specifies CASSLSSYDWTGDANYGYTF.

The chain is built from TRBV5-4 and TRBJ2-2; the match to TRBD1 covers 9 bases. Germline-derived CDR1 and CDR2 are SGHNT and YYREEE (reference sequence). J was trimmed by 4 bases and V by 4 bases; bases with no gene match: 5. This CDR3 contains 15 residues. The DNA for the CDR3 is TGTGCCAGCAGCGTTGGACAGGGGACCACCGGGGAGCTGTTTTTT. Its protein is CASSVGQGTTGELFF.

Of note for this clone: Distinct nucleotide sequences in the sample also encode this CDR3. V usage is TRBV5-4 and J usage is TRBJ2-3; D perhaps matches TRBD2 (6 bases). In germline, CDR1 is SGHNT, CDR2 YYREEE (reference sequence). The CDR3 consists of 15 residues. Trimming pared 0 bases from V and 1 base from J, leaving 9 bases between. The CDR3 is CASSLAGGGTDTQYF. The CDR3 DNA follows: TGTGCCAGCAGCTTGGCAGGAGGGGGCACAGATACGCAGTATTTT.

The rearrangement uses TRBV12-5 and TRBJ2-1; D gene ambiguous. The CDR3 sequence is 14 residues long. CDR1 and CDR2 (germline): LGHNT, FRNRAP. V gave up 1 base and J gave up 4 bases, with 8 bases separating them. CDR3 nucleotides: TGTGCTAGTGGTTTGGCCCCGTCTTACAATGAGCAGTTCTTC. Translated: CASGLAPSYNEQFF.

The gene calls are TRBV5-1 and TRBJ1-3; D is possibly TRBD1 (5 bases). Germline-derived CDR1 and CDR2 are SGHRS and YFSETQ. The CDR3 covers 17 residues. The V end was cut by 4 bases, the J end by 0 bases, with 17 bases between. The CDR3 DNA reads as TGCGCCAGCAGCCACGCCCTAGGGGATCCCTCTGGAAACACCATATATTTT. Translation gives CASSHALGDPSGNTIYF. Combining the CDR3 with reference TRBV5-1 and TRBJ1-3 gives the whole variable domain KAGVTQTPRYLIKTRGQQVTLSCSPISGHRSVSWYQQTPGQGLQFLFEYFSETQRNKGNFPGRFSGRQFSNSRSEMNVSTLELGDSALYLCASSHALGDPSGNTIYFGEGSWLTVV.

This rearrangement joins TRBV25-1 to TRBJ2-7; D might be TRBD1 (6 bases). The CDR3 covers 14 residues. Germline values: CDR1 MGHDK, CDR2 SYGVNS. Deletions cut 6 bases from V and 0 bases from J, with 12 bases between. The CDR3 here is CASSDTGFSYEQYF. The DNA for the CDR3 is TGTGCCAGCAGCGATACAGGGTTCTCCTACGAGCAGTACTTC.

Details on this clone: Additional DNA sequences in this sample encode the identical CDR3. The chain recombines TRBV5-1 with TRBJ2-5; 12 bases line up with TRBD2. Looked up from germline, CDR1 is SGHRS and CDR2 is YFSETQ. The CDR3 totals 14 residues. V trimming: 3 bases; J trimming: 5 bases; junction bases outside the gene matches: 2. The CDR3 region has the DNA TGCGCCAGCAGCTCTAGCGGGGGGGTTGAGACCCAGTACTTC. Translation: CASSSSGGVETQYF.

This clone has only one observation. V usage is TRBV10-3 and J usage is TRBJ1-2; tentative D call: TRBD1 (5 bases). CDR1 is ENHRY, CDR2 SYGVKD, per germline. The V end was cut by 3 bases, the J end by 2 bases, with 10 bases between. The CDR3 length is 14 residues. The CDR3 reads CAISEGPGNYGYTF. CDR3 in DNA: TGTGCCATCAGTGAAGGTCCAGGGAACTATGGCTACACCTTC.

In DNA form, the CDR3 reads TGTGCCAGCAGTTACTATCAGGGGGAGTATGGGGAGACCCAGTACTTC. Its translation: CASSYYQGEYGETQYF. This sequence joins TRBV6-5 and TRBJ2-5; TRBD1 agrees at 7 bases. From germline, CDR1 is MNHEY and CDR2 SVGAGI. This CDR3 is built from 16 residues. Trimming cost V 1 base and J 5 bases; bases outside gene matches: 10.

The chain uses TRBV28 and TRBJ2-7; TRBD1 matches 8 bases. This CDR3 has 14 residues. CDR1 MDHEN and CDR2 SYDVKM come from the germline V gene. V shed 7 bases and J 2 bases; nucleotides not matched to a gene: 7. For the CDR3, the DNA is TGTGCCAGCAACCTACAGGGGGTTGCCTACGAGCAGTACTTC. This sequence encodes CASNLQGVAYEQYF.

The J gene is TRBJ1-2, the V gene TRBV11-2; 9 bases line up with TRBD1. CDR3 length: 14 residues. The junction had 5 bases not matched to a gene; V was cut back by 4 bases and J by 5 bases. Germline V gene data show CDR1 as SGHAT and CDR2 as FQNNGV. The CDR3 is CASSSGQGQYGYTF. The DNA of the CDR3 is TGTGCCAGCAGCTCAGGACAGGGGCAATATGGCTACACCTTC.

The V and J genes are TRBV7-3 and TRBJ1-1; D is perhaps TRBD1 (6 bases). The CDR3 sequence is 12 residues long. Trimming removed 9 bases at V and 1 base at J, with 9 bases between. Germline V gene data show CDR1 as SGHTA and CDR2 as FQGTGA. As DNA, the CDR3 is TGTGCCAGGCTACAGGGGAACACTGAAGCTTTCTTT. The encoded protein is CARLQGNTEAFF.

The V and J genes are TRBV6-5 and TRBJ1-5, with TRBD1 matching over 7 bases. Germline V gene lookup returns CDR1 MNHEY and CDR2 SVGAGI. This CDR3 comprises 14 residues. The junction had 8 bases not matched to a gene; V was cut back by 7 bases and J by 5 bases. The CDR3 protein is CASIVTGEDQPQHF. DNA of the CDR3: TGTGCCAGCATCGTCACAGGGGAGGATCAGCCCCAGCATTTT.

This clone occurred a few times. The chain uses TRBV29-1 and TRBJ2-3; 12 bases are shared with TRBD2. Germline loops: CDR1 SQVTM, CDR2 ANQGSEA. The CDR3 has 18 amino acids. Trimming removed 2 bases from V and 3 bases from J; junction bases left unmatched: 12. CDR3 sequence reads: CSVEPRLQTSGGTDTQYF. In DNA, the CDR3 is TGCAGCGTTGAACCCCGACTCCAAACTAGCGGGGGGACAGATACGCAGTATTTT.

This clone was seen once. The V call is TRBV5-4, the J call TRBJ2-3, with D tentatively TRBD1 (5 bases). There are 14 residues in the CDR3. V lost 4 bases and J 4 bases, leaving 13 bases between the germline ends. Germline assignment: CDR1 SGHNT and CDR2 YYREEE (reference sequence). CDR3 bases: TGTGCCAGCAGCCCCCCAGGGCTCGCAGATACGCAGTATTTT. Protein sequence: CASSPPGLADTQYF.

This rearrangement joins TRBV9 to TRBJ2-5; 10 bases fit TRBD2. CDR1 and CDR2 from the germline V gene are SGDLS and YYNGEE. The V segment lost 3 bases and the J segment 2 bases; nucleotides outside the gene matches: 4. The length of the CDR3 is 15 residues. This CDR3 is CASSDHSGGQETQYF. The CDR3 DNA sequence: TGTGCCAGCAGCGACCATAGCGGGGGGCAAGAGACCCAGTACTTC.

The V and J genes are TRBV7-9 and TRBJ1-2; 9 positions agree with TRBD1. The V gene's germline CDR1 is SEHNR and CDR2 FQNEAQ (reference sequence). Losses at the gene ends were 4 bases for V and 5 bases for J; bases not matched to a gene: 5. This CDR3 contains 14 residues. The CDR3 sequence: CASSSGTGIYGYTF. The CDR3 coding sequence is TGTGCCAGCAGCTCCGGGACAGGGATATATGGCTACACCTTC.

V and J are TRBV7-2 and TRBJ2-7; TRBD1 agrees at 9 bases. In germline, CDR1 is SGHTA, CDR2 FQGNSA. Trimming removed 1 base from V and 2 bases from J; junction bases left unmatched: 3. This CDR3 contains 15 residues. This chain's CDR3 is CASSLVTGGTYEQYF. In nucleotides, the CDR3 is TGTGCCAGCAGCTTAGTGACAGGGGGGACCTACGAGCAGTACTTC. The full variable domain, rest sourced from reference TRBV7-2 and TRBJ2-7, is GAGVSQSPSNKVTEKGKDVELRCDPISGHTALYWYRQSLGQGLEFLIYFQGNSAPDKSGLPSDRFSAERTGGSVSTLTIQRTQQEDSAVYLCASSLVTGGTYEQYFGPGTRLTVT.

The J gene is TRBJ2-1, the V gene TRBV10-3; 10 bases agree with TRBD1. V lost 6 bases to trimming and J lost 3 bases; unmatched junction nucleotides: 2. Germline values: CDR1 ENHRY, CDR2 SYGVKD. This CDR3 comprises 14 residues. The DNA for the CDR3 is TGTGCCATCAGAGGGACAGGGGACTACAATGAGCAGTTCTTC. Translated, it gives CAIRGTGDYNEQFF.

V gene TRBV6-2 or TRBV6-3 combines with J gene TRBJ1-2, with 7 bases fitting TRBD1. CDR3 length: 14 residues. Unmatched junction bases numbered 6, after V lost 0 bases and J lost 8 bases. Per germline, CDR1 MNHEY and CDR2 SVGEGT. DNA of the CDR3: TGTGCCAGCAGTTACTCGAGACAGGGCACCGGCTACACCTTC. Translated: CASSYSRQGTGYTF.

In its sample, this clone was seen once. The V gene is TRBV13, the J gene TRBJ1-6, with 9 bases fitting TRBD1. CDR3 length: 15 residues. Germline CDR1 PRHDT, CDR2 FYEKMQ (reference sequence). With 1 base clipped from V and 14 bases from J, the junction kept 9 bases outside the gene matches. The CDR3 loop reads CASSLVGTGHSALHF. The CDR3 region has the DNA TGTGCCAGCAGCTTAGTCGGGACAGGGCATTCGGCCCTCCACTTT.

The rearrangement links TRBV19 to TRBJ2-1, with TRBD1 matching over 9 bases. The germline CDR1 and CDR2 sequences are LNHDA and SQIVND (reference sequence). The J segment lost 2 bases and the V segment lost 11 bases, leaving 4 bases of the junction unmatched. This CDR3 comprises 13 residues. CDR3 DNA: TGTGCCGTCCGGGACAGGGCCTACAATGAGCAGTTCTTC. Its protein product is CAVRDRAYNEQFF.

This chain joins TRBV29-1 and TRBJ1-1, with a possible D match to TRBD1 (5 bases). From germline, CDR1 is SQVTM and CDR2 ANQGSEA. The CDR3 spans 12 residues. Trimming left V 3 bases short and J 6 bases short, with 11 bases between. The CDR3: CSVDRRGAEAFF. The CDR3 nucleotides read TGCAGCGTTGATCGCCGGGGGGCTGAAGCTTTCTTT.

This rearrangement joins TRBV6-5 to TRBJ2-5; 9 bases line up with TRBD2. The CDR3 is 16 amino acids. Per germline, CDR1 MNHEY and CDR2 SVGAGI. The V gene end was trimmed by 0 bases and the J gene end by 5 bases; junction bases not matched to a gene: 7. This chain's CDR3 is CASSYSRWLAGETQYF. CDR3 bases: TGTGCCAGCAGTTACTCGAGGTGGCTAGCGGGGGAGACCCAGTACTTC.